Here is one T cell receptor beta chain with its context. The antigen it binds to is not known. It has no much larger one-base neighbor in the sample; base qualities were not kept. Genomic DNA was extracted from sorted cells for sequencing of the TCRbeta CDR3 region. The immunoSEQ Assay was used to sequence the TCRbeta CDR3 regions. Drawn from immuneACCESS, this table holds only the in-frame rearrangements with V and J called that TCRdb kept. Clones are partly lost; checked studies trace under half to an unresolved V gene and leave the rest unexplained. Across this sample there are about 72,000 clones, with approximately 90% seen only once. Together, the top ten hold 1% of the sample. This sample is part of a study of OX40 agonist ivuxolimab in advanced cancers. For context, the study as a whole: Ivuxolimab was an agonistic, fully human IgG2 monoclonal antibody directed against OX40 (CD134), a costimulatory receptor. Intravenous ivuxolimab was administered to patients every 2 weeks at six dose levels: 0.01, 0.1, 0.3, 1.5, 3 and 10 mg/kg. Of the approximately 50 dose-escalation patients, hepatocellular carcinoma was present in about 19, melanoma in about 15, renal cell carcinoma in 9 and head and neck cancer in 9. A male proportion of around 81% and a mean age of 60 years, ranging from about 20 to 80, were recorded for the dose-escalation cohort. Patients were allowed to have had prior anti-PD-1, anti-PD-L1 or anti-CTLA-4 therapy, and 40% of the dose-escalation patients had previously received checkpoint inhibitors. Three dose-escalation patients achieved partial responses, one with hepatocellular carcinoma and two with cutaneous melanoma. Peripheral TCRbeta sequencing was intended to test whether TCR sequence diversity was altered and clonal T-cell expansion was caused by ivuxolimab. The paper covers the monotherapy dose-escalation part of the phase I ivuxolimab trial, which included N = 52 patients.

The trial excluded patients who had a history of autoimmune disease or were on systemic immunosuppression. In every dose cohort, peripheral blood was drawn for TCR sequencing at baseline, cycle 4 day 1, and cycle 7 day 1. Samples were obtained from an open-label, multicenter, first-in-human phase I dose-escalation trial of ivuxolimab. The trial enrolled adults with locally advanced or metastatic head and neck squamous cell, hepatocellular, melanoma or renal cell carcinoma. Before TCR sequencing, CD4+ T cells and CD8+ T cells from peripheral blood were sorted into separate populations. General conclusions and limits of the study: In the 0.1-3.0 mg/kg groups, partial responders had among the lowest normalized peripheral clonal expansion, particularly in CD8+ T cells. Low levels of normalized T-cell clonal expansion were also seen in some patients who did not respond. The antigen specificity of the peripheral T cells that underwent clonal expansion was not determined. Clonal expansion of both CD4+ and CD8+ blood T cells was observed from baseline to week 6 at doses 0.1 to 3.0 mg/kg. After ivuxolimab, expanded clones were on average more numerous among CD8+ T cells than among CD4+ T cells.

V is reduced by 5 bases and J by 4 bases, leaving a spacing of 14 bases between them. CDR1 and CDR2 were assigned from the germline V gene as SGHRS and YFSETQ. Including cysteine and phenylalanine, the CDR3 has 14 amino acids. The only DNA kept is the CDR3, 42 bases in frame from the first base. The material sequenced was CD4+ or CD8+ T cells sorted from blood, taken in a trial of the OX40 agonist ivuxolimab. The receptor was derived from an adult with an advanced solid tumor such as melanoma, head and neck, liver or kidney cancer. Recombination linked TRBV5-1 to TRBJ2-3, and the D gene may be TRBD1, 6 bases matching. The base sequence is TGCGCCAGCAGGGTCGACACAGGGTCAGATACGCAGTATTTT. It specifies CASRVDTGSDTQYF.